This entry features one TCR beta chain sequence. The antigen remains undetermined. Constant-region reverse primers amplified full-length variable regions, followed by semi-nested Nested Universal Primer A PCR. Using its own MiXCR run on the 5' RACE reads, TCRdb lists one record per CDR3 protein. Seen here are 32,000 or so distinct CDR3 sequences, 25% to 30% observed once, and the top ten hold under 3%. The sorted Tregs were CD4+CD25+CD127-/low cells. The study, taken as a whole, reports: In terms of TCR gene usage, tumor memory CD4+ T cells clustered together with blood and lymph node memory CD4+ cells, as well as with lymph node naive CD4+ cells. Tumor-infiltrating Treg TCR alpha and beta sequences overlapped most with tumor naive CD4+ T cells, then blood naive.

Germline-derived CDR1 and CDR2 are LNHNV and YYDKDF (reference sequence). Trimming cost V 4 bases and J 1 base, with 11 bases left between them. CDR3 length equals 14 residues. The J gene is TRBJ2-7, the V gene TRBV15; D perhaps matches TRBD1 (7 bases). Input material: tumor-infiltrating Tregs sorted from the breast tumor. This clonotype was obtained from a female donor with breast cancer. The CDR3, as DNA: TGTGCCACCAGCAAGGGGGGACAGTCCTACGAGCAGTACTTC. Translation gives CATSKGGQSYEQYF.